This record looks at one T cell receptor beta chain sequence and its context. These data are taken from a study of blood T cell repertoires in COVID-19. Study-level information: Samples taken during acute and convalescent COVID-19 were collected in the United States, Italy and Spain. PBMCs, B-cell-depleted T cells, or T cells were the source of the cDNA or gDNA that made up the material.

Sequencing used immunoSEQ multiplex PCR; TCRdb keeps in-frame clones, though not all of them. This table holds 300,000 to 350,000 clones, around 90% found once. Cohorts were assigned according to the clinical history that participants reported. Symptom resolution, clearance, or two negative PCRs marked the recovered donors of Cohort 3. This TCR came from a man aged 30-40 years who had recovered from COVID-19. The sequencing sample was made of PBMCs or T cells enriched from blood (not recorded which).

CDR3 DNA sequence: TGTGCCAGCATGACGCCGGGACTAGCGCTAAGAGACTACGAGCAGTACTTC. Protein product: CASMTPGLALRDYEQYF. The rearrangement joins TRBV27 to TRBJ2-7; TRBD2 agrees at 10 bases. This CDR3 comprises 17 residues. In germline, CDR1 is MNHEY, CDR2 SMNVEV (reference sequence). Trimming took 7 bases from V and 3 from J; bases not matched to a gene: 15.